This T cell receptor (beta chain) was identified in a study of T cells after yellow fever vaccination. Overall study context: Preparation of the low-cell-number fractions used SMART-Seq v4 Ultra Low Input.

Overall study findings and caveats: Though weaker, the secondary response peaked faster, on day 5 versus 15. Post-booster reappearance was seen for most primary-vaccination clones (around 96% CD4, around 90% CD8).

They built TCR cDNA with 5'RACE template switching, a step that put in a universal primer site and UMIs. Using its own MiXCR run on the 5' RACE reads, TCRdb lists one record per CDR3 protein. The sample includes some 500,000 distinct CDR3 sequences, roughly 13% of them seen just once. Germline assignment: CDR1 LGHNA and CDR2 YSLEER. The V and J ends lost 1 base and 0 bases, in that order; junction bases with no gene match: 9. This CDR3 contains 17 residues. This clonotype was detected ten times or more. Antigen unknown. The J gene is TRBJ2-7, the V gene TRBV4-3, with 7 bases lining up with TRBD1. Source: PBMCs, taken on the day of the yellow fever booster vaccination. The TCR originated in a man younger than 45 who received the YFV17D yellow fever vaccine. As DNA, the CDR3 is TGCGCCAGCAGCCAAGCCTTGGACAGGCGAGACTCCTACGAGCAGTACTTC. This translates into CASSQALDRRDSYEQYF.